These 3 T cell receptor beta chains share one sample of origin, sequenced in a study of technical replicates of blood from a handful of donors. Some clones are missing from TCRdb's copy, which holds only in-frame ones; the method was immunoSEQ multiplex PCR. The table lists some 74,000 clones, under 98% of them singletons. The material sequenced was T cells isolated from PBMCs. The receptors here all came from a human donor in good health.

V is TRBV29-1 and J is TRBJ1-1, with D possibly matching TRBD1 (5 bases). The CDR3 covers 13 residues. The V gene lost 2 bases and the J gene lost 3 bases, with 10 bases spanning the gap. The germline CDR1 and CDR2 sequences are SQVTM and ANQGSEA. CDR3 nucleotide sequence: TGCAGCGTTGAACAGACAGCTTACACTGAAGCTTTCTTT. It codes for CSVEQTAYTEAFF.

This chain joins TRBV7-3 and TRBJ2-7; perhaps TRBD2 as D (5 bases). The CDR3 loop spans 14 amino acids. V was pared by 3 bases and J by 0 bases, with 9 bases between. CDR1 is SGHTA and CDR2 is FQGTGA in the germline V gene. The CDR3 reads CASSFPGSSYEQYF. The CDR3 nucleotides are TGTGCCAGCAGCTTCCCGGGGAGCTCCTACGAGCAGTACTTC.

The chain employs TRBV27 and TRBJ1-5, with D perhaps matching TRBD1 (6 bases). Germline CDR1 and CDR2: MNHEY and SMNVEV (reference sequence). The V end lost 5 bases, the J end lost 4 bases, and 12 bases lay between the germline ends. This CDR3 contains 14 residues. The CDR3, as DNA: TGTGCCAGCAGTAACACAGGGATTAATCAGCCCCAGCATTTT. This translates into CASSNTGINQPQHF.